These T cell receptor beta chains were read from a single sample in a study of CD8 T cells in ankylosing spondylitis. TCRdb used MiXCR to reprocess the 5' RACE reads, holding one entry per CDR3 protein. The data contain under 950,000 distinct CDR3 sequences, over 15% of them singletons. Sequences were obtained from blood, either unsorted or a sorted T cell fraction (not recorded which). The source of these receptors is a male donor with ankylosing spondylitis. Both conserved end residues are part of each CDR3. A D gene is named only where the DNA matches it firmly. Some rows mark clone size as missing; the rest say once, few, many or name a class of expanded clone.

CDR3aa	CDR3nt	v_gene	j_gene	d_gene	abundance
CASSSTKRENTEAFF	TGCGCCAGCAGCTCGACGAAAAGGGAGAACACTGAAGCTTTCTTT	TRBV5-1	TRBJ1-1	-	few
CASSLTGAQDGYTF	TGTGCCAGCAGCTTAACTGGGGCCCAGGATGGCTACACCTTC	TRBV7-3	TRBJ1-2	-	-
CASSPPSGRRDNEQFF	TGTGCCAGCAGTCCACCCTCGGGACGGAGGGATAATGAGCAGTTCTTC	TRBV27	TRBJ2-1	-	few
CASSADGSLGETQYF	TGCGCCAGCAGCGCGGACGGCTCTCTCGGAGAGACCCAGTACTTC	TRBV4-3	TRBJ2-5	-	-
CSVPPQHTDTQYF	TGCAGCGTCCCCCCCCAGCACACAGATACGCAGTATTTT	TRBV29-1	TRBJ2-3	-	-
CASSFDSFQETQYF	TGTGCCAGCAGCTTCGACAGTTTCCAAGAGACCCAGTACTTC	TRBV6-2/TRBV6-3	TRBJ2-5	-	few
CASRGGAPNTGELFF	TGTGCCAGCAGGGGGGGGGCACCGAACACCGGGGAGCTGTTTTTT	TRBV12-3/TRBV12-4	TRBJ2-2	-	few
CASSPQTSEETQYF	TGTGCCAGCAGTCCGCAGACTAGCGAAGAGACCCAGTACTTC	TRBV12-3/TRBV12-4	TRBJ2-5	TRBD2	-
CASTRSRDTSNQPQHF	TGTGCCAGTACTAGGAGCAGGGACACCAGCAATCAGCCCCAGCATTTT	TRBV19	TRBJ1-5	-	-
CSAQGRTPTDTQYF	TGCAGTGCGCAGGGGAGGACCCCCACAGATACGCAGTATTTT	TRBV20-1	TRBJ2-3	-	-
CASTSTENSNQPQHF	TGTGCCAGCACCTCAACAGAGAATAGCAATCAGCCCCAGCATTTT	TRBV6-2/TRBV6-3	TRBJ1-5	-	few
CASSLVDRTSYGYTF	TGTGCCAGCAGCTTGGTAGACAGAACTAGCTATGGCTACACCTTC	TRBV5-6	TRBJ1-2	-	-
CASNFKLGDEQFF	TGTGCCAGCAATTTCAAATTGGGCGATGAGCAGTTCTTC	TRBV7-3	TRBJ2-1	-	-
CSARTWGAPSYEQYF	TGCAGTGCTAGGACGTGGGGGGCTCCCTCCTACGAGCAGTACTTC	TRBV20-1	TRBJ2-7	-	-
CASSLGQGDLNTEAFF	TGTGCCAGCAGCTTAGGACAGGGCGACTTGAACACTGAAGCTTTCTTT	TRBV7-8	TRBJ1-1	TRBD1	-
CASSLPHPQGQNTEAFF	TGTGCCAGCAGCCTCCCCCACCCACAGGGTCAGAACACTGAAGCTTTCTTT	TRBV28	TRBJ1-1	-	-
CASSAGTSGSYNEQFF	TGTGCCAGCAGCGCCGGGACTAGCGGGAGTTACAATGAGCAGTTCTTC	TRBV4-2	TRBJ2-1	TRBD2	many
CASSFHQDGYTF	TGCGCCAGCAGCTTTCACCAGGATGGCTACACCTTC	TRBV5-1	TRBJ1-2	-	-
CASSLIWTGNTEAFF	TGTGCCAGCAGCTTAATCTGGACAGGGAACACTGAAGCTTTCTTT	TRBV5-5	TRBJ1-1	TRBD1	few
CSPLVLAGEETQYF	TGCAGCCCACTAGTTCTAGCGGGCGAAGAGACCCAGTACTTC	TRBV29-1	TRBJ2-5	TRBD2	few
CSAGDRGRNEQFF	TGCAGTGCTGGGGACAGGGGGCGAAATGAGCAGTTCTTC	TRBV20-1	TRBJ2-1	TRBD1	-
CASSERQRAVGNTIYF	TGTGCCAGCAGCGAGCGACAAAGAGCCGTTGGAAACACCATATATTTT	TRBV7-2	TRBJ1-3	-	few
CASSFSGDSYNEQFF	TGCGCCAGCAGCTTTAGCGGGGACTCCTACAATGAGCAGTTCTTC	TRBV5-1	TRBJ2-1	TRBD2	many
CASSAAGEVTGELFF	TGTGCCAGCAGCGCAGCGGGAGAAGTCACCGGGGAGCTGTTTTTT	TRBV9	TRBJ2-2	TRBD2	-
CASSNRDRGPTDTQYF	TGTGCCAGCAGCAACCGTGACAGGGGGCCGACAGATACGCAGTATTTT	TRBV7-3	TRBJ2-3	TRBD1	many
CASRGPSAGNTIYF	TGTGCCAGCAGGGGACCCTCGGCTGGAAACACCATATATTTT	TRBV12-3/TRBV12-4	TRBJ1-3	-	-
CASSPGYEKLFF	TGTGCCAGCAGCCCAGGGTATGAAAAACTGTTTTTT	TRBV3-1	TRBJ1-4	-	few
CASSKDGVDGYTF	TGTGCCAGCAGCAAAGACGGTGTCGATGGCTACACCTTC	TRBV11-2	TRBJ1-2	-	-
CSARGKVGTEAFF	TGCAGTGCTAGAGGGAAGGTCGGAACTGAAGCTTTCTTT	TRBV20-1	TRBJ1-1	-	few
CASSLVGAGTEAFF	TGTGCCAGCAGTTTGGTAGGGGCGGGCACTGAAGCTTTCTTT	TRBV27	TRBJ1-1	-	-